This T cell receptor beta chain was identified in a study of blood T cell repertoires in COVID-19. Clones were sequenced by immunoSEQ multiplex PCR, and TCRdb holds only the in-frame ones, with some missing. The sample shows 100,000 or so clones, 88% of them seen only once. The CDR3 is 14 amino acids. Losses at the gene ends were 4 bases for V and 7 bases for J; bases not matched to a gene: 10. Germline CDR1 SGDLS, CDR2 YYNGEE. Sequenced material: peripheral blood. This chain joins TRBV9 and TRBJ1-1; 7 positions match TRBD1. The receptor was isolated from a human donor in a cohort sampled during active COVID-19. The CDR3 here is CASSPSARDSEAFF. In DNA, the CDR3 is TGTGCCAGCAGCCCTTCAGCCAGGGACAGTGAAGCTTTCTTT.